Below, 30 T cell receptor beta chains from the same sample are listed, as sequenced in a study of technical replicates of blood from a handful of donors. Some clones are missing from TCRdb's copy, which holds only in-frame ones; the method was immunoSEQ multiplex PCR. The table records 85,000 to 100,000 clones, 95% of them present only once. The sequenced material came from T cells isolated from PBMCs. The source of these receptors is a human donor in good health.

In this sample, this clone turned up once. The chain combines TRBV5-1 with TRBJ2-7; 12 nucleotides agree with TRBD2. CDR3 size: 16 residues. CDR1 is SGHRS, CDR2 YFSETQ, per germline. V lost 3 bases, J lost 3 bases, and 7 bases stayed unmatched. The CDR3 protein is CASSWGRLAGDYEQYF. For the CDR3, the DNA is TGCGCCAGCAGCTGGGGGCGACTAGCGGGGGACTACGAGCAGTACTTC. Complete variable domain (other parts from reference TRBV5-1 and TRBJ2-7): KAGVTQTPRYLIKTRGQQVTLSCSPISGHRSVSWYQQTPGQGLQFLFEYFSETQRNKGNFPGRFSGRQFSNSRSEMNVSTLELGDSALYLCASSWGRLAGDYEQYFGPGTRLTVT.

The rearrangement joins TRBV21-1 to TRBJ2-7; the tabulated D call, TRBD2, remains unverified against the DNA. TRBV21-1 is labeled a pseudogene. The CDR3 spans 22 residues. The CDR3 region is CASSKCPSTGTSGGICDYEQYF. The CDR3 DNA follows: TGTGCCAGCAGCAAATGCCCCTCAACCGGGACTAGCGGGGGGATTTGCGACTACGAGCAGTACTTC.

This chain uses TRBV9 with TRBJ1-2; no reliable D call. The V end was cut by 4 bases, the J end by 0 bases, with 10 bases between. CDR1 is SGDLS, CDR2 YYNGEE, per germline. The CDR3 consists of 14 residues. The CDR3 sequence is CASSPARANYGYTF. CDR3 coding DNA: TGTGCCAGCAGCCCGGCACGGGCTAACTATGGCTACACCTTC.

The gene calls are TRBV6-1 and TRBJ2-2; 8 nucleotides match TRBD2. Germline V gives CDR1 MNHNS, CDR2 SASEGT. The junction had 5 bases not matched to a gene; V was cut back by 3 bases and J by 5 bases. The length of the CDR3 is 15 residues. In DNA, the CDR3 is TGTGCCAGCAGTGACGGGAGGGCGATTACCGGGGAGCTGTTTTTT. Translation: CASSDGRAITGELFF.

The chain uses TRBV5-4 and TRBJ2-7; 9 bases line up with TRBD1. This CDR3 region has 14 residues. Germline values: CDR1 SGHNT, CDR2 YYREEE (reference sequence). J lost 6 bases, V lost 4 bases, and 8 bases had no gene match. CDR3 amino acids: CASSHEGQGREQYF. The DNA of the CDR3 is TGTGCCAGCAGCCACGAGGGACAGGGACGCGAGCAGTACTTC.

The chain carries TRBV11-3 and TRBJ1-2, with TRBD1 matching 8 bases. The CDR3 is 14 amino acids. V trimming: 3 bases; J trimming: 4 bases; junction bases outside the gene matches: 4. Germline CDR1 and CDR2: SGHNT and YENEEA. The CDR3 coding sequence is TGTGCCAGCAGCTTTTCAGGGGGCGGCTATGGCTACACCTTC. This codes for CASSFSGGGYGYTF.

This clone has just a few counts. The chain recombines TRBV2 with TRBJ1-1; D not resolved. Germline CDR1 SNHLY, CDR2 FYNNEI. V was trimmed by 8 bases and J by 1 base, leaving 8 bases between them. There are 12 residues in the CDR3. The DNA of the CDR3 is TGTGCCAGCCAACAATCGAACACTGAAGCTTTCTTT. Protein product: CASQQSNTEAFF.

J is TRBJ2-5 and V is TRBV5-1; no firm D call. This CDR3 contains 14 residues. Between the trimmed V and J ends, which lost 0 bases and 5 bases, there was a span of 11 bases. The germline CDR1 and CDR2 sequences are SGHRS and YFSETQ. The CDR3 sequence: CASSLDASMETQYF. CDR3 nucleotides: TGCGCCAGCAGCTTGGACGCCTCTATGGAGACCCAGTACTTC.

The chain links TRBV7-9 to TRBJ2-3; 8 nucleotides match TRBD2. The germline CDR1 and CDR2 sequences are SEHNR and FQNEAQ (reference sequence). Trimming cost V 4 bases and J 3 bases; bases outside gene matches: 12. The CDR3 spans 17 residues. The CDR3 sequence: CASSSSPGGSRTDTQYF. The DNA for the CDR3 is TGTGCCAGCAGCTCTTCTCCGGGGGGGAGTCGAACAGATACGCAGTATTTT.

This chain links TRBV13 with TRBJ2-5; 7 bases are shared with TRBD2. The CDR3 length is 15 residues. Germline V gene data show CDR1 as PRHDT and CDR2 as FYEKMQ (reference sequence). V was pared by 5 bases and J by 0 bases, with 6 bases of the junction left unmatched. CDR3 nucleotide sequence: TGTGCCAGCAGCCGGATGGGACTACACCAAGAGACCCAGTACTTC. Protein sequence: CASSRMGLHQETQYF.

V is TRBV18 and J is TRBJ2-7; unclear D gene. The CDR3 consists of 12 residues. Germline V gene data show CDR1 as KGHSH and CDR2 as LQKENI. Trimming removed 3 bases from V and 0 bases from J, with 3 bases in between. The CDR3 DNA follows: TGTGCCAGCTCACCGAGCTCCTACGAGCAGTACTTC. Translated: CASSPSSYEQYF.

V is TRBV6-5 and J is TRBJ1-2; D may be TRBD1 (6 bases). The germline V gene has CDR1 MNHEY and CDR2 SVGAGI. The CDR3 sequence is 15 residues long. The V end was cut by 2 bases, the J end by 0 bases, with 10 bases between. This CDR3 reads CASSYGGATNYGYTF. CDR3 coding DNA: TGTGCCAGCAGTTACGGGGGGGCTACTAACTATGGCTACACCTTC.

The V gene is TRBV6-1, the J gene TRBJ2-5; D unclear. V was trimmed by 2 bases and J by 2 bases, leaving 9 bases between them. CDR3 length: 14 residues. Germline lookup yields CDR1 MNHNS and CDR2 SASEGT. CDR3: CASSEPESQETQYF. As DNA, the CDR3 is TGTGCCAGCAGTGAACCAGAATCTCAAGAGACCCAGTACTTC.

The chain recombines TRBV15 with TRBJ1-5; TRBD1 matches at 10 bases. Germline CDR1 reads LNHNV; CDR2 reads YYDKDF (reference sequence). V was pared by 0 bases and J by 2 bases, with 13 bases of the junction left unmatched. The CDR3 is 20 amino acids. In DNA, the CDR3 is TGTGCCACCAGCAGAGAACAGGGACAGGGGTTCGTTTATGGCAATCAGCCCCAGCATTTT. Its translation is CATSREQGQGFVYGNQPQHF.

This clone was observed once. This sequence joins TRBV6-1 and TRBJ1-1, with 7 bases matching TRBD1. V lost 5 bases, J lost 4 bases, and 1 base stayed unmatched. There are 12 residues in the CDR3. The germline V gene has CDR1 MNHNS and CDR2 SASEGT. CDR3 in amino acids: CASSRDSTEAFF. CDR3 nucleotide sequence: TGTGCCAGCAGTCGGGACAGCACTGAAGCTTTCTTT.

The J gene is TRBJ1-2, the V gene TRBV18; D is possibly TRBD1 (5 bases). This CDR3 spans 12 amino acids. Between the trimmed V and J ends, which lost 2 bases and 8 bases, there was a span of 9 bases. The germline CDR1 and CDR2 sequences are KGHSH and LQKENI. The CDR3 protein is CASSPREGGYTF. CDR3 nucleotide sequence: TGTGCCAGCTCACCAAGGGAGGGGGGCTACACCTTC.

The rearrangement links TRBV29-1 to TRBJ2-3, with 11 nucleotides matching TRBD2. V was pared by 2 bases and J by 0 bases, with 16 bases of the junction left unmatched. Germline assignment: CDR1 SQVTM and CDR2 ANQGSEA. The CDR3 loop spans 20 amino acids. The CDR3 bases are TGCAGCGTTGAAATCCCGACCGGGACTAGCGGTCTATGGAGCACAGATACGCAGTATTTT. It translates to CSVEIPTGTSGLWSTDTQYF.

The rearrangement links TRBV7-9 to TRBJ1-1; possible D gene TRBD1, 6 bases. The CDR3 sequence is 15 residues long. V lost 11 bases and J lost 5, with 24 bases in between. The V gene's germline CDR1 is SEHNR and CDR2 FQNEAQ (reference sequence). As DNA, the CDR3 is TGTGCCGCAGCAGAAGGGGGGGGAGGGAGGACTGAAGCTTTCTTT. Translation gives CAAAEGGGGRTEAFF. Drawing the rest from reference TRBV7-9 and TRBJ1-1, the complete variable domain is DTGVSQNPRHKITKRGQNVTFRCDPISEHNRLYWYRQTLGQGPEFLTYFQNEAQLEKSRLLSDRFSAERPKGSFSTLEIQRTEQGDSAMYLCAAAEGGGGRTEAFFGQGTRLTVV.

This rearrangement joins TRBV7-8 to TRBJ1-1, with TRBD1 matching over 7 bases. V lost 6 bases to trimming and J lost 2 bases; unmatched junction nucleotides: 12. Germline CDR1 and CDR2: SGHVS and FQNEAQ. The CDR3 covers 16 residues. For the CDR3, the DNA is TGTGCCAGCAGAAGACCCGGGACAGCACTCAACACTGAAGCTTTCTTT. Translation gives CASRRPGTALNTEAFF.

The chain is built from TRBV29-1 and TRBJ2-2, with D hard to call. The CDR3 runs 13 residues. CDR1 SQVTM and CDR2 ANQGSEA come from the germline V gene. Trimming pared 4 bases from V and 5 bases from J, leaving 11 bases between. This chain's CDR3 is CSVVGGPTGELFF. The CDR3, as DNA: TGCAGCGTTGTCGGTGGGCCGACCGGGGAGCTGTTTTTT.

The chain couples TRBV6-6 to TRBJ1-1; D not certain. Trimming removed 2 bases at V and 8 bases at J, with 21 bases between. This CDR3 is 16 amino acids long. Per the germline V gene, CDR1 is MNHNY and CDR2 is SVGAGI (reference sequence). The CDR3 reads CASSYPTGRGPGEAFF. The DNA of the CDR3 is TGTGCCAGCAGTTACCCCACGGGGAGAGGGCCAGGAGAAGCTTTCTTT.

This chain uses TRBV7-8 with TRBJ2-7; 8 bases are shared with TRBD1. The CDR3 has 15 amino acids. The V segment lost 3 bases and the J segment 1 base; nucleotides outside the gene matches: 5. CDR1 is SGHVS, CDR2 FQNEAQ, per germline. CDR3 residues: CASSFGTGPSYEQYF. DNA for the CDR3: TGTGCCAGCAGCTTTGGGACAGGACCGTCCTACGAGCAGTACTTC.

J is TRBJ2-3 and V is TRBV2; TRBD2 is a possible D gene (6 bases). V dropped 8 bases and J dropped 3 bases, with 12 bases sitting between them. The CDR3 consists of 13 residues. Per germline, CDR1 SNHLY and CDR2 FYNNEI. The CDR3 sequence: CASGGWRTDTQYF. In DNA form, the CDR3 reads TGTGCCAGCGGGGGGTGGAGGACAGATACGCAGTATTTT.

Comments on this clone: Germline is not matched at one junction end, which may reflect a read error. V and J are TRBV5-1 and TRBJ2-5, with TRBD2 identical over 10 bases. Looked up from germline, CDR1 is SGHRS and CDR2 is YFSETQ. There are 16 residues in the CDR3. The CDR3 nucleotides are TGCGCCAGCAGCTTGGGGTTAGCGGGAGGACAAGAGGCCCAGTACTTC. It specifies CASSLGLAGGQEAQYF. Combining the CDR3 with reference TRBV5-1 and TRBJ2-5 gives the whole variable domain KAGVTQTPRYLIKTRGQQVTLSCSPISGHRSVSWYQQTPGQGLQFLFEYFSETQRNKGNFPGRFSGRQFSNSRSEMNVSTLELGDSALYLCASSLGLAGGQEAQYFGPGTRLLVL.

This clone was detected only once. V is TRBV28 and J is TRBJ1-2; D perhaps matches TRBD1 (5 bases). The CDR3 loop spans 15 amino acids. The ends were cut back, 6 bases at V and 0 bases at J, with 14 bases in the middle. In germline, CDR1 is MDHEN, CDR2 SYDVKM. The CDR3 bases are TGTGCCAGCAGACTTCGACAGACACCTAACTATGGCTACACCTTC. Translated, it gives CASRLRQTPNYGYTF.

The chain is built from TRBV7-6 and TRBJ2-1; 10 positions match TRBD1. Germline assignment: CDR1 SGHVS and CDR2 FNYEAQ. The CDR3 is 16 residues long. V was pared by 4 bases and J by 3 bases, with 6 bases of the junction left unmatched. The CDR3 coding sequence is TGTGCCAGCAGCTCCGGGGACAGGGGTTACTACAATGAGCAGTTCTTC. It yields the protein CASSSGDRGYYNEQFF.

The chain joins TRBV6-1 to TRBJ1-1, with 7 bases aligning to TRBD1. Germline V CDR1 and CDR2: MNHNS, SASEGT. The length of the CDR3 is 13 residues. V lost 11 bases, J lost 0 bases, and 6 bases stayed unmatched. The CDR3 region has the DNA TGTGCCGGAACCACAGGGGTGAACACTGAAGCTTTCTTT. Encoded protein: CAGTTGVNTEAFF.

V is TRBV5-4 and J is TRBJ2-1; D unresolved. CDR1 and CDR2 (germline): SGHNT, YYREEE (reference sequence). V was clipped by 1 base and J by 1 base, with 12 bases between them. The CDR3 contains 16 residues. The DNA for the CDR3 is TGTGCCAGCAGCTTGCTAGGAAGGTATTCCTACAATGAGCAGTTCTTC. Protein: CASSLLGRYSYNEQFF.

The V and J genes are TRBV5-1 and TRBJ1-2, with D maybe TRBD1 (5 bases). Germline V gene sequence: CDR1 SGHRS, CDR2 YFSETQ. The CDR3 totals 14 residues. With 2 bases removed from V and 7 bases from J, the gap between germline ends came to 15 bases. For the CDR3, the DNA is TGCGCCAGCAGCTTAAGCCAGGGAGGACGTGGCTACACCTTC. This gives the protein CASSLSQGGRGYTF.

The chain recombines TRBV7-6 with TRBJ2-1; perhaps TRBD2 as D (6 bases). This CDR3 is 16 amino acids long. Germline assignment: CDR1 SGHVS and CDR2 FNYEAQ. V gave up 3 bases and J gave up 3 bases, with 15 bases separating them. The CDR3 DNA reads as TGTGCCAGCAGCTTCGAACCCGGGAGTCGCTACAATGAGCAGTTCTTC. Translation: CASSFEPGSRYNEQFF.